A selection of T cell receptor beta chains follows, all from one sample in a study of shared clonotypes between healthy human individuals. TCRdb's copy holds only in-frame clones and misses some; the assay was immunoSEQ multiplex PCR. The sample comprises under 1 million clones, 90% to 98% of which are singletons, and less than 0.25% rests with the top ten. Sequencing was done on a sample of naive CD8+ T cells sorted from blood. These receptors came from a man under 40 in good health. Each CDR3 is given with its conserved first and last residue. D genes are given only for firm matches.

j_call,cdr3_length,d_call,v_call,cdr3_aa
TRBJ1-5,12,.,TRBV27,CASGPVQQPQHF
TRBJ2-3,15,TRBD1,TRBV9,CASSTTGGKTDTQYF
TRBJ2-3,15,.,TRBV15,CATSREGRLWDTQYF
TRBJ1-1,8,.,TRBV19,CATHEAFF
TRBJ2-7,10,.,TRBV29-1,CSVISYEQYF
TRBJ2-7,15,.,TRBV28,CASWGFGQSPYEQYF
TRBJ2-3,14,.,TRBV10-3,CAISEGSRADTQYF
TRBJ2-7,13,.,TRBV7-9,CASSPRQAYEQYF
TRBJ2-3,20,TRBD2,TRBV9,CASSVGVPGLAEDFTDTQYF
TRBJ1-2,14,TRBD1,TRBV14,CASSQPGQGSPLTF
TRBJ2-1,14,.,TRBV5-4,CASSLATSYNEQFF
TRBJ2-7,14,.,TRBV6-5,CASSFSSGTYEQYF
TRBJ2-3,12,.,TRBV27,CASSQSTDTQYF
TRBJ1-1,16,TRBD1,TRBV23-1,CASSHIPRTDRVRAFF
TRBJ2-1,15,.,TRBV7-9,CASSEVGNPDNEQFF
TRBJ2-3,17,.,TRBV9,CASSVEGLAASTDTQYF
TRBJ1-2,13,TRBD1,TRBV27,CASSSPGGYGYTF
TRBJ1-1,14,TRBD1,TRBV27,CASSLGTDRAEAFF
TRBJ1-2,12,.,TRBV29-1,CSVDLGQGGYTF
TRBJ2-5,16,TRBD2,TRBV9,CASSGLAGGMQETQYF
TRBJ2-3,14,.,TRBV7-2,CASSLSSSADTQYF
TRBJ1-2,13,.,TRBV7-9,CASSWQAVHGYTF
TRBJ2-7,13,.,TRBV5-6,CASSSGNYYEQYF
TRBJ1-5,14,.,TRBV27,CASSLPGSNQPQHF
TRBJ2-7,15,TRBD1,TRBV7-8,CASSSTGSPPYEQYF
TRBJ2-7,22,TRBD2,TRBV27,CASSLYWTRGSRALSNPYEQYF